This TCR beta chain was captured in a study of early T cells in non-severe SARS-CoV-2 infection. Findings and caveats of the study: CD4 and private specificities were missed by VDJdb matching, which favored anti-spike CD8 responses.

Trimming cost V 4 bases and J 6 bases; bases outside gene matches: 4. Per the germline V gene, CDR1 is ENHRY and CDR2 is SYGVKD. The CDR3 extends over 14 amino acids. Individual cDNA molecules each received unique molecular identifiers attached to them. TCRdb reanalysed the 5' RACE reads using MiXCR and keeps one entry per CDR3 protein. The sample carries approximately 80,000 distinct CDR3 sequences, 10% to 15% recorded once. Notes on this clonotype: Its antigen is unidentified.

The origin of this receptor is an adult who was a healthcare worker with PCR-confirmed SARS-CoV-2 infection or an uninfected control (not recorded which). V and J are TRBV10-3 and TRBJ2-4, with 9 positions matching TRBD1. The sequencing input was whole blood. CDR3 bases: TGTGCCATCAGTGCGGTGGGACAGGGAAACATTCAGTACTTC. The encoded protein is CAISAVGQGNIQYF.